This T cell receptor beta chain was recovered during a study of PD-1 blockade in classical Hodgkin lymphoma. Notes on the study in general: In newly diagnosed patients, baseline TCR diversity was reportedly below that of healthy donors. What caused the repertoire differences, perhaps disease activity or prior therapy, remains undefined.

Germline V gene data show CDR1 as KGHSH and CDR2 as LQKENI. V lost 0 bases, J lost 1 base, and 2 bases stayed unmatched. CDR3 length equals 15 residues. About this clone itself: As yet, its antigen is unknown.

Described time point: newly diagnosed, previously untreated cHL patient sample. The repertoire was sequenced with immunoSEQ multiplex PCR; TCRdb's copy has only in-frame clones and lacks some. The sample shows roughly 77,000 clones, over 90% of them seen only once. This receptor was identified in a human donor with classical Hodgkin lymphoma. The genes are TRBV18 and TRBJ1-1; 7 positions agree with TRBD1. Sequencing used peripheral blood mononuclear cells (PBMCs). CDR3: CASSPPTGPNTEAFF. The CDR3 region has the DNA TGTGCCAGCTCACCACCGACAGGGCCGAACACTGAAGCTTTCTTT.